This TCR beta chain was recorded in a study of a mutant IDH1 vaccine in newly diagnosed glioma. Study-level information: A roughly 60% male, approximately 40% female split and a mean age of around 37 years characterized treated patients.

The study's findings and limits: Pseudoprogression apparently tracked independently of changes in top peripheral T cell clonotypes.

With V trimmed by 5 bases and J by 5 bases, 11 bases remained unmatched. The CDR3 spans 16 residues. The germline V gene has CDR1 SGHTA and CDR2 FQGNSA. Stated time point: week 35, safety follow-up. In the vaccine, a single dose held 300 ug of the mutant IDH1 20-mer peptide, along with topical imiquimod. Remarks on this clone: As yet, its antigen is unknown.

Method: immunoSEQ multiplex PCR; TCRdb's copy keeps in-frame clones and lacks some. In the table there are approximately 50,000 clones, about three quarters of which are singletons. This sample comprised PBMCs, obtained from a glioma patient whose treatment included an IDH1 peptide vaccine. This receptor was identified in a man between 35 and 55 years old with glioma. The rearrangement links TRBV7-2 to TRBJ1-4; 7 nucleotides agree with TRBD1. The CDR3 DNA sequence: TGTGCCAGCAGCCGAACTCAGGGGGTCACCAATGAAAAACTGTTTTTT. Translated, it gives CASSRTQGVTNEKLFF.